This is a list of T cell receptor beta chains from one sample in a study of beta chain features in type 1 diabetes. The table came from immunoSEQ multiplex PCR; TCRdb's copy has only in-frame clones and leaves some out. The table shows approximately 730,000 clones, with about an eighth occurring only once. The sample taken for sequencing was naive CD4+ T cells from blood. The receptors originated from a man aged 18 to 35 with type 1 diabetes. CDR3s leave out the opening cysteine and the closing phenylalanine or tryptophan. The order of the fields is J gene, V gene, clone size, CDR3 protein. Clone size appears in some rows only: once, few, many, or a class for an expanded clone.

TRBJ2-7 TRBV6-6 few ASSRVMTSRYYEQY
TRBJ2-1 TRBV7-3 . ASSQGSSGYNEQF
TRBJ2-7 TRBV15 . ATSRETGGYEQY
TRBJ1-5 TRBV30 . AWSPVLNQPQH
TRBJ2-7 TRBV19 few ASSARTSGVHSYEQY
TRBJ2-4 TRBV30 . AWGVLAKNIQY
TRBJ2-5 TRBV5-1 few ASSLAGQGPETQY
TRBJ2-7 TRBV7-9 . ASSSGAYEQY
TRBJ2-7 TRBV19 few ASSSSRGSSYEQY
TRBJ2-6 TRBV14 . ASSASSGANVLT
TRBJ2-2 TRBV30 . AWSLNTGELF
TRBJ2-5 TRBV6-5 . ASSYFVDGPGSQY
TRBJ2-2 TRBV6-5 . ASSYTSGGPTGELF
TRBJ2-7 TRBV5-6 . ASSGGGHPSSYEQY
TRBJ1-2 TRBV29-1 . SVEMIGYT
TRBJ2-3 TRBV2 few APILEATDTQY
TRBJ1-5 TRBV6-6 few ASSPTDSNQPQH
TRBJ2-3 TRBV11-2 few ASSTDRVTDTQY
TRBJ2-2 TRBV10-3 few AIRPLAGGASAGELF
TRBJ1-1 TRBV29-1 . SVGEGHTNTEAF
TRBJ2-3 TRBV15 . ATSRVVGGTDTQY
TRBJ2-1 TRBV9 . ASSAGTPGYNEQF
TRBJ1-1 TRBV7-2 few ASSLTDRTNTEAF
TRBJ1-1 TRBV10-3 few AIKETGNTEAF
TRBJ2-7 TRBV6-6 few ASSPGDSSYEQY
TRBJ2-5 TRBV25-1 few ASSESSPGDRTQY
TRBJ1-6 TRBV7-9 few ASSSGDIADSPLH
TRBJ2-7 TRBV18 . ASSPPSSTGEHEQY
TRBJ1-5 TRBV30 . AWSVGSTDQPQH
TRBJ2-6 TRBV6-5 . ASSSSSGANVLT
TRBJ2-3 TRBV7-6 . ASSLGHTDTQY
TRBJ2-6 TRBV29-1 . SVIYTLAIQSRANVLT
TRBJ2-3 TRBV2 few ASSGQGAGDTQY
TRBJ2-3 TRBV7-6 few ASSLVQALQGSDTQY
TRBJ2-2 TRBV29-1 few SVAGQENTGELF
TRBJ2-6 TRBV19 . ASSNDRGLDI
TRBJ2-5 TRBV4-1 few ASSQDGTSGALGETQY
TRBJ2-1 TRBV7-9 . ASSPENEQF
TRBJ2-6 TRBV6-5 few ASSPATGANVLT
TRBJ1-1 TRBV29-1 . SVSGGDGNTEAF
TRBJ2-5 TRBV30 few AWSVVGSWGETQY
TRBJ1-2 TRBV6-6 . ASNIGLDRGRGYT